This T cell receptor (beta chain) is from a study of T cells in Graves' hyperthyroidism and ophthalmopathy. This CDR3 contains 17 residues. V gave up 1 base and J gave up 2 bases; unmatched junction bases: 8. CDR1 and CDR2 (germline): LGHDT, YNNKEL (reference sequence). This clonotype occurred once. A read error may be the cause here, since a much bigger clone is one base away. Here the CDR3 omits its conserved ending phenylalanine or tryptophan, so a read error is the likely source. Using RNA transcripts as the source, TCR beta CDR3 regions were amplified. A first-round RT-PCR of the TCR CDR3 used the HTBI primer set. MiXCR was run by TCRdb on the multiplex PCR reads, yielding one entry per CDR3 protein. The profile covers some 200,000 distinct CDR3 sequences, with 17% appearing a single time and 53% taken by the ten largest.

The clonotype was recovered from a woman in her forties or fifties with Graves' hyperthyroidism. J is TRBJ2-7 and V is TRBV3-1, with 10 bases fitting TRBD2. Sequences were obtained from blood. CDR3 residues: CASSQGVASGRTYEQYS. CDR3 nucleotide sequence: TGTGCCAGCAGCCAAGGTGTGGCTAGCGGGAGAACCTACGAGCAGTACTCC.